What follows is one TCR beta chain and its context. Per germline, CDR1 MNHEY and CDR2 SVGEGT. The CDR3 has 15 amino acids. V was clipped by 6 bases and J by 4 bases, with 18 bases between them. The sample is drawn from a study of blood T cell repertoires in COVID-19. At the level of the study: Specimens from acute and convalescent COVID-19 originated in the United States, Italy and Spain. From T cells, B-cell-depleted T cells, or PBMCs came the material, which was cDNA or gDNA.

Source study methods: Estimated nucleated cell counts came from reference gene primer amplification. The assay was immunoSEQ multiplex PCR, and TCRdb's table has in-frame clones only and misses some. V and J calls and clone size come straight from that table; D and trimming were deduced from the DNA. Of some 58,000 clones in the sample, about 80% were seen once. One Seattle source followed patients from active infection through their disease course. This receptor was taken from a man over 45 with COVID-19, enrolled during active disease. V gene TRBV6-2 or TRBV6-3 combines with J gene TRBJ1-2; TRBD1 is a possible D gene (6 bases). The material sequenced was peripheral blood. CDR3: CASSPRGFQVYGYTF. CDR3 bases: TGTGCCAGCAGCCCCAGGGGATTTCAAGTCTATGGCTACACCTTC.